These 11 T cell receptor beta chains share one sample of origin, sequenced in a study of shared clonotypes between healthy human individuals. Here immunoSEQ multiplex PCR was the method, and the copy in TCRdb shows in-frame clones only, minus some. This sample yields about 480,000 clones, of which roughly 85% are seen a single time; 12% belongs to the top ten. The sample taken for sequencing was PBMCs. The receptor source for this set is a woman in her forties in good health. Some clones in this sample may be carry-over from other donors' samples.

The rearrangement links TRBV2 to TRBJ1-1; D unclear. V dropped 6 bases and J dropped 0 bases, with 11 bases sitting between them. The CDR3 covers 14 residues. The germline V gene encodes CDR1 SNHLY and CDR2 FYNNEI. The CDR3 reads CASRVTGLNTEAFF. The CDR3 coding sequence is TGTGCCAGCAGGGTGACGGGTTTGAACACTGAAGCTTTCTTT.

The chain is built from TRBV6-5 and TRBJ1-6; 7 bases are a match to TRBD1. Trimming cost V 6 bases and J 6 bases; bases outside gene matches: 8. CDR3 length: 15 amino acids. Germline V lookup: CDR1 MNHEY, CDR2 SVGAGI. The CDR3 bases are TGTGCCAGCAGAGGCCGGACAGGCTTTAATTCACCCCTCCACTTT. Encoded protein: CASRGRTGFNSPLHF.

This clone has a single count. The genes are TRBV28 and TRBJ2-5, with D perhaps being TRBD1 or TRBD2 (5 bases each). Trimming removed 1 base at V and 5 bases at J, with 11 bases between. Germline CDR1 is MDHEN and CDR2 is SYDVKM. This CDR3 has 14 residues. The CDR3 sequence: CASSLLGTGETQYF. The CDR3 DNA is TGTGCCAGCAGTTTATTAGGGACCGGGGAGACCCAGTACTTC.

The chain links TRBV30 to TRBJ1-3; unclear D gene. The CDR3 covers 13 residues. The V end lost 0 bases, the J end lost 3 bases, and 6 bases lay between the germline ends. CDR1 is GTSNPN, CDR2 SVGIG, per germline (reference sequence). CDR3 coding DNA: TGTGCCTGGAGTGTGGAGTTTGGAAACACCATATATTTT. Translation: CAWSVEFGNTIYF.

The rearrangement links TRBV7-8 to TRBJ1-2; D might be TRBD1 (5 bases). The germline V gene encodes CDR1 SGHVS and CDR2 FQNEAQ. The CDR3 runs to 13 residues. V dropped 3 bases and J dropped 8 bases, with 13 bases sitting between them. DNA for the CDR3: TGTGCCAGCAGCTTCCGGCAGGGTCTGGGCTACACCTTC. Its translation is CASSFRQGLGYTF. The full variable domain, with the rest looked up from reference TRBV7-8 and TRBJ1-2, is GAGVSQSPRYKVAKRGQDVALRCDPISGHVSLFWYQQALGQGPEFLTYFQNEAQLDKSGLPSDRFFAERPEGSVSTLKIQRTQQEDSAVYLCASSFRQGLGYTFGSGTRLTVV.

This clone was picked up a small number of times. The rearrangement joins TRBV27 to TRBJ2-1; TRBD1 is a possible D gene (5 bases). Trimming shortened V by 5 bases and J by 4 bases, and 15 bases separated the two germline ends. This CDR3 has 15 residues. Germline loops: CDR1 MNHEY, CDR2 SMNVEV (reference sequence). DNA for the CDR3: TGTGCCAGCAGTCCCCGAAGACAGTCTTACAATGAGCAGTTCTTC. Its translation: CASSPRRQSYNEQFF.

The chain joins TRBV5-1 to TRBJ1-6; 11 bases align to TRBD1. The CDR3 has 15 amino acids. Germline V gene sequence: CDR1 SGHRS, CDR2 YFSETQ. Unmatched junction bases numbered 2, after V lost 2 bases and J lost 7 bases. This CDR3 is CASSLGTGGNSPLHF. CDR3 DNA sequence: TGCGCCAGCAGCTTAGGGACAGGGGGGAATTCACCCCTCCACTTT.

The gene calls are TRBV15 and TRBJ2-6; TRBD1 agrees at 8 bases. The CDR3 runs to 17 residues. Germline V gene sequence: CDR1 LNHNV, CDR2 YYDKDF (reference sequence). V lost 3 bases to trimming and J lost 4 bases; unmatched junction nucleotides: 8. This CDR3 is CATSRDRDPGGANVLTF. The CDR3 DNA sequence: TGTGCCACCAGCAGGGACAGGGATCCGGGAGGGGCCAACGTCCTGACTTTC.

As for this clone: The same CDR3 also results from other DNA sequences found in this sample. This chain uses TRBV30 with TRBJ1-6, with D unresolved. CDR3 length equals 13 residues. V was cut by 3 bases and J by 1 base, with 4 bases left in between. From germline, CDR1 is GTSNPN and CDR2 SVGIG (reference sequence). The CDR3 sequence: CAWSVSYNSPLHF. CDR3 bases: TGTGCCTGGAGCGTGTCCTATAATTCACCCCTCCACTTT.

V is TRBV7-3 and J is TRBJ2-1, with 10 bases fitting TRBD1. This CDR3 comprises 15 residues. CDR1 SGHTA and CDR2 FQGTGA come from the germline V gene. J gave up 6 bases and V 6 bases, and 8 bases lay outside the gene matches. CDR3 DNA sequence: TGTGCCAGCAGTCGACAGGGGGCAGGTGTCAATGAGCAGTTCTTC. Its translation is CASSRQGAGVNEQFF.

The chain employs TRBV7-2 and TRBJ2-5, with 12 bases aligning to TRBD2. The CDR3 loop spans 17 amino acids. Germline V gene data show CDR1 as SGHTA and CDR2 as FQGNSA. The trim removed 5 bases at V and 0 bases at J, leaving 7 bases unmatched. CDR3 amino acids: CASSLGLAGIYQETQYF. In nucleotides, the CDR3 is TGTGCCAGCAGCCTCGGACTAGCGGGAATATACCAAGAGACCCAGTACTTC. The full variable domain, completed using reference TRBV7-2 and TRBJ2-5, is GAGVSQSPSNKVTEKGKDVELRCDPISGHTALYWYRQSLGQGLEFLIYFQGNSAPDKSGLPSDRFSAERTGGSVSTLTIQRTQQEDSAVYLCASSLGLAGIYQETQYFGPGTRLLVL.